This entry lists 5 T cell receptor beta chains sequenced from one sample in a study of T cells expressing NK-cell markers. Reanalyzing the 5' RACE reads, TCRdb keeps one entry per CDR3 protein, without DNA. Its clone listing holds some 600,000 distinct CDR3 sequences. Sequencing was carried out using blood T cells: a sorted CD56 or NKG2C T cell subset, CD4+ or CD8+ T cells, or bulk PBMC T cells (not recorded which). The receptors stem from a man between 18 and 29 years old in good health.

V gene TRBV5-6 combines with J gene TRBJ2-3; the D call of TRBD1 rests on TCRdb alone, since no DNA is present to check it. Germline CDR1 SGHDT, CDR2 YYEEEE. There are 15 residues in the CDR3. Here the CDR3 reads CASSLGRVITDTQYF. The entire variable domain, with the rest obtained from reference TRBV5-6 and TRBJ2-3, is as follows: DAGVTQSPTHLIKTRGQQVTLRCSPKSGHDTVSWYQQALGQGPQFIFQYYEEEERQRGNFPDRFSGHQFPNYSSELNVNALLLGDSALYLCASSLGRVITDTQYFGPGTRLTVL.

V gene TRBV13 combines with J gene TRBJ2-3; TCRdb picks TRBD2, but there is no DNA to check that call. From germline, CDR1 is PRHDT and CDR2 FYEKMQ (reference sequence). This CDR3 contains 17 residues. CDR3 protein: CASSSTLSGIRADTQYF.

V usage is TRBV10-2 and J usage is TRBJ1-5; TCRdb's assignment of TRBD1 cannot be checked, as there is no DNA. This CDR3 comprises 15 residues. Germline V gene sequence: CDR1 WSHSY, CDR2 SAAADI. CDR3 residues: CASSDGGKGNQPQHF.

This CDR3 is CASSPHETQYF. The genes are TRBV28 and TRBJ2-5. Germline V gene lookup returns CDR1 MDHEN and CDR2 SYDVKM. The CDR3 is 11 residues long.

J is TRBJ2-7 and V is TRBV27; the TRBD2 assignment by TCRdb is unverifiable without DNA. Germline V gene data show CDR1 as MNHEY and CDR2 as SMNVEV (reference sequence). CDR3 length: 13 amino acids. The CDR3: CATRTTFFGQQYF.